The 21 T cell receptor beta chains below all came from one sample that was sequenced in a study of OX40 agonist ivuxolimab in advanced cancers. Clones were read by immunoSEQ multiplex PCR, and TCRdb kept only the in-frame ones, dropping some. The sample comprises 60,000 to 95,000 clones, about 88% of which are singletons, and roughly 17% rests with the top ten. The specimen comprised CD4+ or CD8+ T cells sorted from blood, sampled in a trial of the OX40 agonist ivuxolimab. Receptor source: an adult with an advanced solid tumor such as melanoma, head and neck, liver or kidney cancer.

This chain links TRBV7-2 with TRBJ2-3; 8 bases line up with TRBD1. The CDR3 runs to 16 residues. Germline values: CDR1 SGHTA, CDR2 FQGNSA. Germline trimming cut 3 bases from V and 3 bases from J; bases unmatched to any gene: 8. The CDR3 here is CASSFPDRGWTDTQYF. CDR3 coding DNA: TGTGCCAGCAGCTTCCCCGACAGGGGTTGGACAGATACGCAGTATTTT. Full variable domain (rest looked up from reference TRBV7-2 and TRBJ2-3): GAGVSQSPSNKVTEKGKDVELRCDPISGHTALYWYRQSLGQGLEFLIYFQGNSAPDKSGLPSDRFSAERTGGSVSTLTIQRTQQEDSAVYLCASSFPDRGWTDTQYFGPGTRLTVL.

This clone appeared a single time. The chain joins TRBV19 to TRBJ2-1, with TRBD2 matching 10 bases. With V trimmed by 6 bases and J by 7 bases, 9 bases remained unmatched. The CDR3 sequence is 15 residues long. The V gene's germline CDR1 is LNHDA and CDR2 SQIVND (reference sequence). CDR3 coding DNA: TGTGCCAGTAGGTGGGCTAGCGGGAGTGGAAATGAGCAGTTCTTC. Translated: CASRWASGSGNEQFF.

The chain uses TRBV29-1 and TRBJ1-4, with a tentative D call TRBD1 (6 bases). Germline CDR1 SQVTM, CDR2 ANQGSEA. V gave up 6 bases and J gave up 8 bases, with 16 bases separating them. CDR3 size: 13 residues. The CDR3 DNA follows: TGCAGCGTCGACACAGGGTGGGGAGAAAAACTGTTTTTT. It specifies CSVDTGWGEKLFF.

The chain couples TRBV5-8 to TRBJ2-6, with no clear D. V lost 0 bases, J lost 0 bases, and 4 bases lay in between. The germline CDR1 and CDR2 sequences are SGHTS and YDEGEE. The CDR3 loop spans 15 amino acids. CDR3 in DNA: TGTGCCAGCAGCTTGGATTACTCTGGGGCCAACGTCCTGACTTTC. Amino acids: CASSLDYSGANVLTF.

The CDR3 is CASSLQQVSGNTIYF. The DNA for the CDR3 is TGTGCCAGCAGCTTGCAACAGGTCTCTGGAAACACCATATATTTT. This chain uses TRBV5-5 with TRBJ1-3, with D possibly TRBD1 on 5 matching bases. Germline assignment: CDR1 SGHKS and CDR2 YYEKEE (reference sequence). Trimming shortened V by 1 base and J by 0 bases, and 8 bases separated the two germline ends. The length of the CDR3 is 15 residues.

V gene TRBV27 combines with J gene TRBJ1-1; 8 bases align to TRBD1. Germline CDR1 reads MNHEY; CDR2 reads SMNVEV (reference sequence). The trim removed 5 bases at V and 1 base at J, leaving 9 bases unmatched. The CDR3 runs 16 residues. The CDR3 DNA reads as TGTGCCAGCAGTCGATTTCAGGGGGCCGGGAACACTGAAGCTTTCTTT. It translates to CASSRFQGAGNTEAFF.

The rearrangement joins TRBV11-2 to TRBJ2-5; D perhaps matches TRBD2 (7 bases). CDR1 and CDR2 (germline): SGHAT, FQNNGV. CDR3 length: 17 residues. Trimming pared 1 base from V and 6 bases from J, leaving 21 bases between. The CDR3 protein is CASSLVGGGGGGKTQYF. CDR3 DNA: TGTGCCAGCAGCTTAGTCGGTGGCGGGGGAGGGGGGAAGACCCAGTACTTC.

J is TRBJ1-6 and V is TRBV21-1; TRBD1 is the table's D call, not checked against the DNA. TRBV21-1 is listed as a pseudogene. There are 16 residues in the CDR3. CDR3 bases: TGTGCCAGCAGCAACAAGGACAACCTAAGGGGTTCACCCCTCCACTTT. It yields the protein CASSNKDNLRGSPLHF.

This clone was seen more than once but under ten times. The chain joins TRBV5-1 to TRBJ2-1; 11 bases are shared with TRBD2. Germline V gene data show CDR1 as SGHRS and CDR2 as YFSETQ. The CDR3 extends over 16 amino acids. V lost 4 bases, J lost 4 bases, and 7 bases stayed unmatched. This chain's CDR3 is CASSLGLAGGYNEQFF. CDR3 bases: TGCGCCAGCAGCCTAGGACTAGCGGGCGGATACAATGAGCAGTTCTTC. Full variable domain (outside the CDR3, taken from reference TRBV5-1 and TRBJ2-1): KAGVTQTPRYLIKTRGQQVTLSCSPISGHRSVSWYQQTPGQGLQFLFEYFSETQRNKGNFPGRFSGRQFSNSRSEMNVSTLELGDSALYLCASSLGLAGGYNEQFFGPGTRLTVL.

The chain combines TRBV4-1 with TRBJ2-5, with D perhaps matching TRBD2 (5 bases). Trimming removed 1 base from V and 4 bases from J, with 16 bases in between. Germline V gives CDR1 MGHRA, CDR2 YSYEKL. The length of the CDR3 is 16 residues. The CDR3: CASSQGRTSEGETQYF. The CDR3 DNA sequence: TGCGCCAGCAGCCAAGGGCGGACTTCCGAGGGAGAGACCCAGTACTTC.

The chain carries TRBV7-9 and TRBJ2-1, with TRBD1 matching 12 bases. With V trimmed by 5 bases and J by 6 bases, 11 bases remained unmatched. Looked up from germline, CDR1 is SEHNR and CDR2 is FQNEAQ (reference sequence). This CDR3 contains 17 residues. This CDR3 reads CASSPYRDRGRANEQFF. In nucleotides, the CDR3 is TGTGCCAGCAGCCCATACCGGGACAGGGGGCGAGCCAATGAGCAGTTCTTC.

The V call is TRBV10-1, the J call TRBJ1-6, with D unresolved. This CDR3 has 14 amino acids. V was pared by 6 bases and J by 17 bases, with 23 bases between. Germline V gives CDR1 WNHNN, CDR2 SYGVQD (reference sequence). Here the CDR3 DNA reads TGCGCCAGCAGCTCGTCAGGAGACCCGAAAAGCTTCCACTTT. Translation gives CASSSSGDPKSFHF.

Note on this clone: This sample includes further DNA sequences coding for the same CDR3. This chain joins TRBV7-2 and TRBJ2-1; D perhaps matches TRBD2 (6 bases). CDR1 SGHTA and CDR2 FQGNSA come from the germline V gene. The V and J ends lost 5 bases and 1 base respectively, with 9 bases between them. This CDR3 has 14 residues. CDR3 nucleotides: TGTGCCAGCAGCAGGCGGGGTTCCTACAATGAGCAGTTCTTC. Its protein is CASSRRGSYNEQFF. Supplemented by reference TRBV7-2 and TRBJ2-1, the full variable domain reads GAGVSQSPSNKVTEKGKDVELRCDPISGHTALYWYRQSLGQGLEFLIYFQGNSAPDKSGLPSDRFSAERTGGSVSTLTIQRTQQEDSAVYLCASSRRGSYNEQFFGPGTRLTVL.

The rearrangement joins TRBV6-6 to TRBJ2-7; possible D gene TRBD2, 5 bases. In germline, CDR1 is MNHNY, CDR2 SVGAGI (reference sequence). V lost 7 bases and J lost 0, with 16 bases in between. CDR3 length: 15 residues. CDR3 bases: TGTGCCAGCACCTCTCCGGGAACGACCTCCTACGAGCAGTACTTC. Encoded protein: CASTSPGTTSYEQYF.

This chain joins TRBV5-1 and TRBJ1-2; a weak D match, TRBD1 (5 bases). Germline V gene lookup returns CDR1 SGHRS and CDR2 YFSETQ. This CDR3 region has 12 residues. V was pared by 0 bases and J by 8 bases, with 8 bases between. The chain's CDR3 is CASSLGQWGYTF. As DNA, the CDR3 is TGCGCCAGCAGCTTGGGACAGTGGGGCTACACCTTC.

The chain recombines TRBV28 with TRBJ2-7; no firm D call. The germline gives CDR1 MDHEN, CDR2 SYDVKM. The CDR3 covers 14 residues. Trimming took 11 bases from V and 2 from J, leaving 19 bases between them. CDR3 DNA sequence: TGTGCCGCCGAAAGAGGAATTGAGCCCTACGAGCAGTACTTC. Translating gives CAAERGIEPYEQYF.

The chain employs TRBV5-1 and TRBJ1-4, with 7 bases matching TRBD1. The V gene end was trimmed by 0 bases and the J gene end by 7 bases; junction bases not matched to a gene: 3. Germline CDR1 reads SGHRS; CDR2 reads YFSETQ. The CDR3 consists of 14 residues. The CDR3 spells CASSLAQGGEKLFF. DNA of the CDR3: TGCGCCAGCAGCTTGGCCCAGGGGGGTGAAAAACTGTTTTTT. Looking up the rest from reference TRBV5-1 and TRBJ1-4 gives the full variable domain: KAGVTQTPRYLIKTRGQQVTLSCSPISGHRSVSWYQQTPGQGLQFLFEYFSETQRNKGNFPGRFSGRQFSNSRSEMNVSTLELGDSALYLCASSLAQGGEKLFFGSGTQLSVL.

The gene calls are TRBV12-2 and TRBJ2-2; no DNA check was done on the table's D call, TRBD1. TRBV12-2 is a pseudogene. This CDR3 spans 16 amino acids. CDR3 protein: CASRLVPQGNTGELFF. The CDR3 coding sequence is TGTGCAAGTCGCTTAGTTCCCCAGGGGAACACCGGGGAGCTGTTTTTT.

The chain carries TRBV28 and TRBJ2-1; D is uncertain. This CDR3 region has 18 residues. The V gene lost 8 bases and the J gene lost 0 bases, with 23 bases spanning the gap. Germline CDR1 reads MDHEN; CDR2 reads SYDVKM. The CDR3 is CASLPYAPGASSYNEQFF. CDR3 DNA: TGTGCCAGCCTCCCTTACGCGCCGGGTGCCAGCTCCTACAATGAGCAGTTCTTC.

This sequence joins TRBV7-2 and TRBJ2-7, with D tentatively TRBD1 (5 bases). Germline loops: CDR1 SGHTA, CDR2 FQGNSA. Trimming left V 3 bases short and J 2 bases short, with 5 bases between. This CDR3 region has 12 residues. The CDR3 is CASSLDTYEQYF. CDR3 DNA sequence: TGTGCCAGCAGCTTGGACACCTACGAGCAGTACTTC.

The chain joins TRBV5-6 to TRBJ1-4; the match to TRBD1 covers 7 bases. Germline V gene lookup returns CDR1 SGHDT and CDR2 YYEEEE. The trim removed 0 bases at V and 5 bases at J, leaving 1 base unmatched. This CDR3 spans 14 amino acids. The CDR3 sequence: CASSLDRGNEKLFF. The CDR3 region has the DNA TGTGCCAGCAGCTTGGACAGGGGAAATGAAAAACTGTTTTTT.